This T cell receptor (beta chain) came from a study of blood T cell repertoires in COVID-19. In the study overall: Specimens from acute and convalescent COVID-19 originated in the United States, Italy and Spain.

This clone was counted once. Study processing details: By means of reference gene primer amplification, nucleated cell counts were estimated. Using immunoSEQ multiplex PCR, the repertoire was profiled, and TCRdb retains in-frame clones only, with some absent. Clone size and the V and J calls come from that table; the DNA yielded D and trimming. Of 300,000 to 400,000 clones listed, roughly 86% are singletons. In germline, CDR1 is SGHTA, CDR2 FQGNSA. The CDR3 loop spans 15 amino acids. The J segment lost 9 bases and the V segment lost 2 bases, leaving 7 bases of the junction unmatched. While infection was still active, Seattle patients were enrolled and then followed longitudinally.

Sequenced input: peripheral blood. The rearrangement joins TRBV7-2 to TRBJ2-1, with TRBD2 identical over 10 bases. This sequence was found in a woman aged 55-69 years with COVID-19, enrolled during active disease. The CDR3: CASSLLPSGGGEQFF. DNA of the CDR3: TGTGCCAGCAGCTTACTTCCTAGCGGGGGTGGTGAGCAGTTCTTC. Together with reference TRBV7-2 and TRBJ2-1, the CDR3 gives the full variable domain: GAGVSQSPSNKVTEKGKDVELRCDPISGHTALYWYRQSLGQGLEFLIYFQGNSAPDKSGLPSDRFSAERTGGSVSTLTIQRTQQEDSAVYLCASSLLPSGGGEQFFGPGTRLTVL.